Listed here are 3 T cell receptor beta chains from one sample, sequenced in a study of blood T cell repertoires in COVID-19. Method: immunoSEQ multiplex PCR; TCRdb's copy keeps in-frame clones and lacks some. This table has some 190,000 clones, around 76% appearing once. The sample consisted of PBMCs or T cells enriched from blood (not recorded which). Receptor source: a woman aged 45-59 years with acute COVID-19.

The V gene is TRBV9, the J gene TRBJ2-5; possible D gene TRBD1, 6 bases. The CDR3 contains 17 residues. CDR1 is SGDLS, CDR2 YYNGEE, per germline. Trimming stripped 4 bases from V and 4 bases from J, with 23 bases between. CDR3 coding DNA: TGTGCCAGCAGCCCCTCGACAGGTGCGGTGTATCGAGAGACCCAGTACTTC. Protein: CASSPSTGAVYRETQYF.

J is TRBJ1-1 and V is TRBV5-6; D call uncertain. The CDR3 length is 13 residues. V lost 2 bases and J 2 bases, leaving 7 bases between the germline ends. Germline V gene data show CDR1 as SGHDT and CDR2 as YYEEEE. Here the CDR3 reads CASSFTSNTEAFF. The CDR3 bases are TGTGCCAGCAGCTTTACGAGTAACACTGAAGCTTTCTTT.

The chain has TRBV24-1 and TRBJ2-7; weak D call: TRBD2 (7 bases). The CDR3 totals 16 residues. V shed 5 bases and J shed 3 bases, with 19 bases lying between them. In germline, CDR1 is KGHDR, CDR2 SFDVKD. The CDR3 DNA reads TGTGCCACCAGTGCCATAACTGTAAGGGGGGGCTACGAGCAGTACGTC. Its protein is CATSAITVRGGYEQYV.